The 9 T cell receptor beta chains reported below all come from one sample, sequenced in a study of shared clonotypes between healthy human individuals. The naive CD8 population came from CD45RO-negative cells selected for CCR7, without terminally differentiated effector memory CD45RA+ cells. The data were produced by immunoSEQ multiplex PCR, yet TCRdb's version contains in-frame clones alone and is incomplete. The repertoire holds millions of clones, with about 92% as singletons. Sequenced material: naive CD8+ T cells from PBMCs. The source is a man between 18 and 29 years old in good health. Some clones in this sample may be carry-over from other donors' samples.

The DNA for the CDR3 is TGTGCCAGCAGCTTATACGAGGGGGAGGATCAGCCCCAGCATTTT. It translates to CASSLYEGEDQPQHF. The rearrangement joins TRBV7-9 to TRBJ1-5, with TRBD1 as a possible D gene (6 bases). The CDR3 is 15 residues long. Trimming left V 2 bases short and J 5 bases short, with 13 bases between. Germline V gene lookup returns CDR1 SEHNR and CDR2 FQNEAQ (reference sequence).

In nucleotides, the CDR3 is TGCGCCAGCAGTAGGACTAGCGGGATTTACAATGAGCAGTTCTTC. Its protein product is CASSRTSGIYNEQFF. The chain uses TRBV5-1 and TRBJ2-1; 12 nucleotides line up with TRBD2. V trimming: 5 bases; J trimming: 4 bases; junction bases outside the gene matches: 4. The length of the CDR3 is 15 residues. Germline V CDR1 and CDR2: SGHRS, YFSETQ. The full variable domain, rest sourced from reference TRBV5-1 and TRBJ2-1, is KAGVTQTPRYLIKTRGQQVTLSCSPISGHRSVSWYQQTPGQGLQFLFEYFSETQRNKGNFPGRFSGRQFSNSRSEMNVSTLELGDSALYLCASSRTSGIYNEQFFGPGTRLTVL.

V usage is TRBV27 and J usage is TRBJ2-3; D is undetermined. Germline lookup yields CDR1 MNHEY and CDR2 SMNVEV (reference sequence). V dropped 5 bases and J dropped 2 bases, with 14 bases sitting between them. The CDR3 extends over 15 amino acids. This CDR3 is CASSRSGRYTDTQYF. The DNA for the CDR3 is TGTGCCAGCAGTCGCTCTGGGCGGTACACAGATACGCAGTATTTT.

This clone was observed once. The CDR3 DNA reads as TGTGCCAGCAGCTTAGTTATAGGACAGGGTGGCGCGGCCCAGTACTTC. Amino acids: CASSLVIGQGGAAQYF. The chain uses TRBV7-9 and TRBJ2-5, with 8 bases identical to TRBD1. Losses at the gene ends were 1 base for V and 9 bases for J; bases not matched to a gene: 13. The germline V gene has CDR1 SEHNR and CDR2 FQNEAQ (reference sequence). The length of the CDR3 is 16 residues.

The chain couples TRBV2 to TRBJ1-2; D is unresolved. V lost 3 bases to trimming and J lost 8 bases, with 19 bases between them. This CDR3 is built from 15 residues. Germline CDR1 is SNHLY and CDR2 is FYNNEI. The CDR3 here is CASSETNRALEGYTF. CDR3 DNA: TGTGCCAGCAGTGAGACGAATAGGGCTTTGGAGGGCTACACCTTC.

The chain is built from TRBV7-2 and TRBJ1-1; no firm D call. V lost 2 bases to trimming and J lost 1 base, with 14 bases between them. From germline, CDR1 is SGHTA and CDR2 FQGNSA. The CDR3 contains 16 residues. This CDR3 reads CASSLHYSLENTEAFF. The CDR3 DNA reads as TGTGCCAGCAGCTTACATTATAGCCTGGAGAACACTGAAGCTTTCTTT.

CDR3 bases: TGTGCCAGCAGCCAAGTGGGTCAGGGGATCCCCTACGAGCAGTACTTC. This sequence encodes CASSQVGQGIPYEQYF. The rearrangement joins TRBV7-9 to TRBJ2-7; maybe TRBD1 (6 bases). V shed 5 bases and J shed 2 bases, with 19 bases lying between them. CDR1 and CDR2 from the germline V gene are SEHNR and FQNEAQ (reference sequence). The CDR3 covers 16 residues.

The chain couples TRBV14 to TRBJ2-7; 7 nucleotides align to TRBD2. This CDR3 contains 15 residues. The V segment lost 4 bases and the J segment 0 bases; nucleotides outside the gene matches: 6. The germline V gene has CDR1 SGHDN and CDR2 FVKESK. In nucleotides, the CDR3 is TGTGCCAGCAGCCTACCCGGGACTAACTCCTACGAGCAGTACTTC. Protein sequence: CASSLPGTNSYEQYF.

The rearrangement links TRBV6-1 to TRBJ2-7, with D possibly being TRBD2 (5 bases). There are 15 residues in the CDR3. Deletions cut 7 bases from V and 3 bases from J, with 19 bases between. The germline V gene encodes CDR1 MNHNS and CDR2 SASEGT. The CDR3 DNA sequence: TGTGCCAGCAAGCCAGCGGACGAGTTTTACTACGAGCAGTACTTC. Its translation: CASKPADEFYYEQYF.